This T cell receptor (beta chain) originates from a study of read filtering for tumor transcriptome and immune sequencing. Study context: Roughly 8 patients were R-ISS I, more than 15 were R-ISS II, about seven were R-ISS III. RNA-seq yielded only roughly 80 to 1,300 TCR reads, IR-seq about 4 to 10.27 million. Study-level results: In IR-seq, single-read clonotypes were about 80% of clonotypes but 3.5% to 4% of reads. IR-seq and RNA-seq agreed better without single-read clonotypes.

There are 16 residues in the CDR3. J gave up 2 bases and V 6 bases, and 12 bases lay outside the gene matches. Per germline, CDR1 LNHDA and CDR2 SQIVND (reference sequence). Molecular barcoded adaptors covering alpha/delta and beta/gamma chains were used on 400 to 450 ng RNA. MiXCR was run by TCRdb on the reads, yielding one entry per CDR3 protein. The profile shows some 120,000 distinct CDR3 sequences, roughly 13% of them singletons. Concerning this clonotype: Antigen specificity is unknown.

The V call is TRBV19, the J call TRBJ2-5, with 7 bases matching TRBD2. Sequenced sample: a population of CD138-negative cells sorted from bone marrow. This sequence originates from a donor aged 40 or older with multiple myeloma. In DNA form, the CDR3 reads TGTGCCAGTAGAGGGGCGGGAGCCAGCTTTCAAGAGACCCAGTACTTC. This sequence encodes CASRGAGASFQETQYF.